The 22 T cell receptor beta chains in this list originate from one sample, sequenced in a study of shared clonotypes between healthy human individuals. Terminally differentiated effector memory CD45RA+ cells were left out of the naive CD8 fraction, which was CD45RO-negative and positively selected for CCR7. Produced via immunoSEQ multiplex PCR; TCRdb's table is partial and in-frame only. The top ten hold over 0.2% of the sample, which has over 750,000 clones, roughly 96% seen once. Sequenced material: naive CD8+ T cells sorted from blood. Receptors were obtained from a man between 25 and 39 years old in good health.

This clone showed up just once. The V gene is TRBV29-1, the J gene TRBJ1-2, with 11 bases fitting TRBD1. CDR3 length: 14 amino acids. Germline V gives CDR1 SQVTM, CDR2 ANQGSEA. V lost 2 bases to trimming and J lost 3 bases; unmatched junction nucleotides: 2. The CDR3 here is CSVEPGQGDYGYTF. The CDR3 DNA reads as TGCAGCGTTGAACCGGGACAGGGGGACTATGGCTACACCTTC.

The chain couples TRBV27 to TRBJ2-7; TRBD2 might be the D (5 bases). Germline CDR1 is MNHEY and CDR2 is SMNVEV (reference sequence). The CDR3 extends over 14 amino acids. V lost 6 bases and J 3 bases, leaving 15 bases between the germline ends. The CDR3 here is CASSPRTDFYEQYF. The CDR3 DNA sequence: TGTGCCAGCAGCCCCCGGACGGACTTCTACGAGCAGTACTTC.

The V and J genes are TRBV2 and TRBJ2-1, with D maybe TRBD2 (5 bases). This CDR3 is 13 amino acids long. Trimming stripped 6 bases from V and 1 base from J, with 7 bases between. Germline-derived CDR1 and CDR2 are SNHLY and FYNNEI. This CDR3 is CASRGESYNEQFF. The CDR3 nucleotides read TGTGCCAGCAGGGGAGAGTCCTACAATGAGCAGTTCTTC.

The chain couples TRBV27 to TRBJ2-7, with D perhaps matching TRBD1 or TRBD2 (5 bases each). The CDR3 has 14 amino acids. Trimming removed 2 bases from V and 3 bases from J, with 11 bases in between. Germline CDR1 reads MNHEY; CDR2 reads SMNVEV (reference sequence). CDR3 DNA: TGTGCCAGCAGTTTACGAGGGGATTTCTACGAGCAGTACTTC. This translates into CASSLRGDFYEQYF.

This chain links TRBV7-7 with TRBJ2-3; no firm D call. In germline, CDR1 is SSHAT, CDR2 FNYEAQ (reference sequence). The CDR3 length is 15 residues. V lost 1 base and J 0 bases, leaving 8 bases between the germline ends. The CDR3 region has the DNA TGTGCCAGCAGCTTAGGGATATCTAGCACAGATACGCAGTATTTT. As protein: CASSLGISSTDTQYF.

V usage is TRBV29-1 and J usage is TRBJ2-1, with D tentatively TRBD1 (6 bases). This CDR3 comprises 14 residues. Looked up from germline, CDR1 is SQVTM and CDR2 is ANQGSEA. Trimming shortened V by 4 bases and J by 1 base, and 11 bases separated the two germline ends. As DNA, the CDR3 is TGCAGCGTTGGGACGGACAGTTCCTACAATGAGCAGTTCTTC. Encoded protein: CSVGTDSSYNEQFF.

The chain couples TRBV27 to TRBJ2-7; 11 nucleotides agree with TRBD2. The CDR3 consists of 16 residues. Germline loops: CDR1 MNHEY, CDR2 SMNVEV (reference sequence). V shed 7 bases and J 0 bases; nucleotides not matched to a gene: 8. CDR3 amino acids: CASTSLAGGSSYEQYF. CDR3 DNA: TGTGCCAGCACATCATTAGCGGGAGGGTCCTCCTACGAGCAGTACTTC.

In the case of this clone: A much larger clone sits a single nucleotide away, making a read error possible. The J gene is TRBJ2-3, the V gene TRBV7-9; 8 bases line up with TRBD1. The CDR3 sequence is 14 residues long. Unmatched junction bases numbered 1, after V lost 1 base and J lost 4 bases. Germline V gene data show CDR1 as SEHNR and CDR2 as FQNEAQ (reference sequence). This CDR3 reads CASSLVQGADTQYF. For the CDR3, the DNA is TGTGCCAGCAGCTTAGTACAGGGGGCAGATACGCAGTATTTT. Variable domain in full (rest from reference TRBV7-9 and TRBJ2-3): DTGVSQNPRHKITKRGQNVTFRCDPISEHNRLYWYRQTLGQGPEFLTYFQNEAQLEKSRLLSDRFSAERPKGSFSTLEIQRTEQGDSAMYLCASSLVQGADTQYFGPGTRLTVL.

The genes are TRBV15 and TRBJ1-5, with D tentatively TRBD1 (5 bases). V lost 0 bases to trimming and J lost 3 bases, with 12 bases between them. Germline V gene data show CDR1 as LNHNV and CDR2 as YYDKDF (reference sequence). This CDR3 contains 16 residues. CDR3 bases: TGTGCCACCAGCAGAGATCACATAGGGGCCAATCAGCCCCAGCATTTT. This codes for CATSRDHIGANQPQHF. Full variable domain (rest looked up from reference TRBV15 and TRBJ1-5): DAMVIQNPRYQVTQFGKPVTLSCSQTLNHNVMYWYQQKSSQAPKLLFHYYDKDFNNEADTPDNFQSRRPNTSFCFLDIRSPGLGDTAMYLCATSRDHIGANQPQHFGDGTRLSIL.

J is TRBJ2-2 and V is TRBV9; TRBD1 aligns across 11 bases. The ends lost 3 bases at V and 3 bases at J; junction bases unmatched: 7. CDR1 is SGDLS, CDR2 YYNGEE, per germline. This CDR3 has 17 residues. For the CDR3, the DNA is TGTGCCAGCAGCGCCCGTCCGGGACAGGGGGACACCGGGGAGCTGTTTTTT. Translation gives CASSARPGQGDTGELFF.

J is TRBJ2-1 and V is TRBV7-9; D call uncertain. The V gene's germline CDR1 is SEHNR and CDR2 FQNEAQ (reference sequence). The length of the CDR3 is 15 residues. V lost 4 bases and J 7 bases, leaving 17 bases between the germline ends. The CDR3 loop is CASSSWLARINEQFF. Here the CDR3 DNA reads TGTGCCAGCAGCTCCTGGTTGGCGCGTATTAATGAGCAGTTCTTC.

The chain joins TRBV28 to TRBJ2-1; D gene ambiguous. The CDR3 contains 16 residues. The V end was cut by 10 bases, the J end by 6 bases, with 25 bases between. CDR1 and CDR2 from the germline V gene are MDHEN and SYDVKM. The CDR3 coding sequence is TGTGCCACCCATTTTTACCTAGGGTCTTCTCTCAATGAGCAGTTCTTC. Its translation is CATHFYLGSSLNEQFF.

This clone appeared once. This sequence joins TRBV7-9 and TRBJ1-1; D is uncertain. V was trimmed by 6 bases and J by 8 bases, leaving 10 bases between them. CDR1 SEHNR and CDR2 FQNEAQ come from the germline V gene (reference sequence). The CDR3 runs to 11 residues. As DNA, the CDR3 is TGTGCCAGCAGTTCGGCCCGAGAAGCTTTCTTT. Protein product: CASSSAREAFF.

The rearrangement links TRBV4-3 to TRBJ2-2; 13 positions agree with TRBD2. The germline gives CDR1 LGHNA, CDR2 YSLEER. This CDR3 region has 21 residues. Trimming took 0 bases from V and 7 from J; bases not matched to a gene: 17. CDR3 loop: CASSQDLQGGLRLAGGGELFF. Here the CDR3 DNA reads TGCGCCAGCAGCCAAGACCTCCAAGGGGGACTAAGACTAGCGGGAGGCGGGGAGCTGTTTTTT.

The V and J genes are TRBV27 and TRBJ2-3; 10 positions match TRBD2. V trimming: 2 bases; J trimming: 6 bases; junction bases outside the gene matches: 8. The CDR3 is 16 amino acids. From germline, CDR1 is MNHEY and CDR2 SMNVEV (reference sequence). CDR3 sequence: CASSLGASGRTDTQYF. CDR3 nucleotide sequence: TGTGCCAGCAGTTTAGGGGCTAGCGGGAGAACGGATACGCAGTATTTT.

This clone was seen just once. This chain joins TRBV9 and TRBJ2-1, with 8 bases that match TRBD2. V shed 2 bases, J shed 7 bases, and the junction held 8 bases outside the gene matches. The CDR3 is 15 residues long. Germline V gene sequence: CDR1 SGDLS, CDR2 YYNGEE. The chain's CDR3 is CASSVLAGSRNEQFF. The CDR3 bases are TGTGCCAGCAGCGTCTTAGCGGGATCCCGGAATGAGCAGTTCTTC. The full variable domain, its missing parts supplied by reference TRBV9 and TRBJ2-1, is DSGVTQTPKHLITATGQRVTLRCSPRSGDLSVYWYQQSLDQGLQFLIQYYNGEERAKGNILERFSAQQFPDLHSELNLSSLELGDSALYFCASSVLAGSRNEQFFGPGTRLTVL.

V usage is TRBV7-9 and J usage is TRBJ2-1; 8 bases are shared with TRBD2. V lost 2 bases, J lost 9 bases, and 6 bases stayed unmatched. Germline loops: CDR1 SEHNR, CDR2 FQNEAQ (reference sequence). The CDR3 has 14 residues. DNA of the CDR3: TGTGCCAGCAGCTTACCGGGAGGGCCGCGTGAGCAGTTCTTC. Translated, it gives CASSLPGGPREQFF. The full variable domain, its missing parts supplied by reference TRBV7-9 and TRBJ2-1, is DTGVSQNPRHKITKRGQNVTFRCDPISEHNRLYWYRQTLGQGPEFLTYFQNEAQLEKSRLLSDRFSAERPKGSFSTLEIQRTEQGDSAMYLCASSLPGGPREQFFGPGTRLTVL.

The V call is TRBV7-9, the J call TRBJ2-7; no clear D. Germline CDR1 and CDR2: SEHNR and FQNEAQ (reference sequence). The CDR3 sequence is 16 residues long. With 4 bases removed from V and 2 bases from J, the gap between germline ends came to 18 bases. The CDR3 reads CASSSPRLDGTYEQYF. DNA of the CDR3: TGTGCCAGCAGCTCACCTCGTTTGGACGGAACCTACGAGCAGTACTTC.

The CDR3 region has the DNA TGCAGCGTTGGACTAGCGGGAGTAGGGGATACGCAGTATTTT. This codes for CSVGLAGVGDTQYF. The V gene is TRBV29-1, the J gene TRBJ2-3; 12 bases agree with TRBD2. Per germline, CDR1 SQVTM and CDR2 ANQGSEA. V lost 4 bases to trimming and J lost 6 bases; unmatched junction nucleotides: 5. The length of the CDR3 is 14 residues.

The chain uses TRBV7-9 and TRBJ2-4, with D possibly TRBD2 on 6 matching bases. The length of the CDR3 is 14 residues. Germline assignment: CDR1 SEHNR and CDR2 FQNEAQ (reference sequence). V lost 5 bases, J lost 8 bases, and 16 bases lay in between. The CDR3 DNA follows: TGTGCCAGCAGCCCAGGGACGGGACTGGACATTCAGTACTTC. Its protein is CASSPGTGLDIQYF. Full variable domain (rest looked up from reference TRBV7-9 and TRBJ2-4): DTGVSQNPRHKITKRGQNVTFRCDPISEHNRLYWYRQTLGQGPEFLTYFQNEAQLEKSRLLSDRFSAERPKGSFSTLEIQRTEQGDSAMYLCASSPGTGLDIQYFGAGTRLSVL.

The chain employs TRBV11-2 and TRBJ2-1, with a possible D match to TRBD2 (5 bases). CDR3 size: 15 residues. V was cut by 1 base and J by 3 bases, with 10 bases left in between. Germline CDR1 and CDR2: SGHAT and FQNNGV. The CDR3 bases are TGTGCCAGCAGCTTAGTGGAGGCGTACTACAATGAGCAGTTCTTC. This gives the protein CASSLVEAYYNEQFF.

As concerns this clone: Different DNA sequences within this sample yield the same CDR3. In DNA form, the CDR3 reads TGCAGCGTTGAGTTGGGCAGGTACGAGCAGTACTTC. This codes for CSVELGRYEQYF. V usage is TRBV29-1 and J usage is TRBJ2-7; D ambiguous. The CDR3 extends over 12 amino acids. V was clipped by 3 bases and J by 4 bases, with 10 bases between them. CDR1 is SQVTM, CDR2 ANQGSEA, per germline.